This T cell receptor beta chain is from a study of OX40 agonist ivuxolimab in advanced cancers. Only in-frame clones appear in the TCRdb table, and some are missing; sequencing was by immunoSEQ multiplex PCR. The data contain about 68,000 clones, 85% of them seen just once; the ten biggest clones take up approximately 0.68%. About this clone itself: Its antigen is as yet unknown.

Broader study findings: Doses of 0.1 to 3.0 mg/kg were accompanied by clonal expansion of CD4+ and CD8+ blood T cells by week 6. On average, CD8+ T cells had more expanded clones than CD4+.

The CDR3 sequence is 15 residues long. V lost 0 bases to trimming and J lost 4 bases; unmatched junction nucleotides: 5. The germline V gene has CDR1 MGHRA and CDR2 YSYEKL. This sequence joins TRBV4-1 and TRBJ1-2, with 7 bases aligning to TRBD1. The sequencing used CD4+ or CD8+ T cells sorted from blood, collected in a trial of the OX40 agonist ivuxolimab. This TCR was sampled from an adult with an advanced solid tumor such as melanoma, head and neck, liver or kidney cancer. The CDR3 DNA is TGCGCCAGCAGCCAAGAGGACAGGCGAGGCTATGGCTACACCTTC. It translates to CASSQEDRRGYGYTF.